The sequence of this TCR beta chain was determined in a study of human T cells and chemical hapten exposure. The wider study: Yields of TCR per sample differed, chiefly owing to small differences in pooled library volume.

Per the study methods: TCR counts had a median of about 94,000 per sample and spanned roughly 23,224 to 690,600. A single record per CDR3 protein comes from TCRdb applying MiXCR to the 5' RACE reads. The V and J calls reflect TCRdb's pipeline rather than the authors' work. The table records some 78,000 distinct CDR3 sequences, 6% to 8.5% of them present only once. About this clonotype itself: Its antigen is currently unknown.

From whole blood left unfractionated, total RNA was extracted. This CDR3 has 13 amino acids. V lost 8 bases to trimming and J lost 2 bases; unmatched junction nucleotides: 1. Germline CDR1 reads MNHEY; CDR2 reads SVGEGT. Findings and caveats of the study: TCRs exceeding a frequency of 1 in 1000 stayed unchanged under DPC sensitization.

This chain uses TRBV6-2 or TRBV6-3 with TRBJ1-5; 9 nucleotides agree with TRBD1. The TCR sequence derives from a male donor in good health. In DNA, the CDR3 is TGTGCCAGCTGGACAGGGGGCAATCAGCCCCAGCATTTT. This translates into CASWTGGNQPQHF.